These T cell receptor beta chains were read from a single sample in a study of cytomegalovirus exposure and HLA in healthy donors. Sequencing was performed with immunoSEQ multiplex PCR; in TCRdb, only in-frame clones are kept and a portion is missing. This sample yields about 130,000 clones, of which around 82% are seen a single time; roughly a tenth belongs to the top ten. The sequenced sample was PBMCs. The receptors here all came from a man in his thirties or forties in good health and CMV-seropositive. CDR3s include the opening cysteine and the closing phenylalanine or tryptophan. D genes are given only for firm matches. Size is omitted from some rows. Given values are once, few, many or a class for expanded clones.

j_call | d_call | v_call | clone_size | cdr3_nt | cdr3_aa
TRBJ2-7 | . | TRBV13 | . | TGTGCCAGCAGCTCCACAGAGTCCTACGAGCAGTACTTC | CASSSTESYEQYF
TRBJ2-7 | TRBD1 | TRBV27 | . | TGTGCCAGCAGTTTGGTACAGGGGTTTGTCTACGAGCAGTACTTC | CASSLVQGFVYEQYF
TRBJ2-7 | TRBD2 | TRBV6-1 | . | TGTGCCAGCAGCAGGACCGGGACTAGCTACGAGCAGTACTTC | CASSRTGTSYEQYF
TRBJ1-2 | . | TRBV27 | few | TGTGCCAGCAGTTCGGGAGGCTCGGGTAACACCTTC | CASSSGGSGNTF
TRBJ2-7 | . | TRBV11-2 | . | TGTGCCAGCAGCATCGGACAGACCTACGAGCAGTACTTC | CASSIGQTYEQYF
TRBJ2-3 | . | TRBV4-3 | . | TGCGCCAGCAGCCAGCTGGTCGGAGGGGAAGATACGCAGTATTTT | CASSQLVGGEDTQYF
TRBJ1-1 | . | TRBV6-5 | . | TGTGCCAGCAGGAGGAGTGCTGAAGCTTTCTTT | CASRRSAEAFF
TRBJ2-1 | TRBD2 | TRBV30 | . | TGTGCCTTTGACAGCCAAGCGGGAGGACGGTCCTACAATGAGCAGTTCTTC | CAFDSQAGGRSYNEQFF
TRBJ2-7 | TRBD1 | TRBV27 | . | TGTGCCAGCAGTCCCCGGACAGGGCCCTACGAGCAGTACTTC | CASSPRTGPYEQYF
TRBJ1-1 | . | TRBV27 | once | TGTGCCAGCAGTTTATCGAGGGGGTGGGGTGAAGCTTTCTTT | CASSLSRGWGEAFF
TRBJ1-5 | . | TRBV27 | . | TGTGCCAGCAGGAAGGCAGGGTCTCAGCCCCAGCATTTT | CASRKAGSQPQHF
TRBJ1-5 | . | TRBV30 | . | TGTGCCTGGAGTCTAGGGAGAAGCAATCAGCCCCAGCATTTT | CAWSLGRSNQPQHF
TRBJ1-4 | . | TRBV4-2 | once | TGTGCCAGCAGCCAAGATATTGTAGGTTTCGGGGGTAATGAAAAACTGTTTTTT | CASSQDIVGFGGNEKLFF
TRBJ2-7 | TRBD2 | TRBV7-9 | . | TGTGCCAGCAGCTTAGCTAGCGGGAGGGCCCTCGAGCAGTACTTC | CASSLASGRALEQYF
TRBJ2-7 | . | TRBV5-1 | . | TGCGCCAGCAGCTTTTCAGGCAGCTACGAGCAGTACTTC | CASSFSGSYEQYF
TRBJ2-3 | TRBD2 | TRBV6-6 | once | TGTGCCAGCAGGCGGGAGACTGCGAGCACTGATACGCAGTATTTT | CASRRETASTDTQYF
TRBJ2-1 | TRBD2 | TRBV19 | . | TGTGCCAGTACCCCCGGGGGGATTTGGTTACACAATGAGCAGTTCTTC | CASTPGGIWLHNEQFF
TRBJ2-5 | TRBD2 | TRBV7-2 | . | TGTGCCAGCAGCTCCTGGGGGACTAGCGGACCCTACCAAGAGACCCAGTACTTC | CASSSWGTSGPYQETQYF
TRBJ1-1 | . | TRBV5-4 | few | TGTGCCACCAGCTTAGGGGGATGGGTTAAGAACACTGAAGCTTTCTTT | CATSLGGWVKNTEAFF
TRBJ2-3 | TRBD2 | TRBV28 | . | TGTGCCAGCAGTGACGCCGGGACTAGCGGGTCGCATACGCAGTATTTT | CASSDAGTSGSHTQYF